This T cell receptor beta chain was identified during a study of T-cell reconstitution after alpha-beta-depleted transplantation in children. Preparation of the TCRbeta library involved a method that used unique molecular identifiers. One entry per CDR3 protein results from TCRdb running MiXCR on the PCR reads. The data show about 1,000,000 distinct CDR3 sequences, less than 30% seen once. Study results and caveats: Reportedly, alpha-beta T cells present about two months post-transplant originated from several hundred expanded clones of graft origin. At one year after transplant, newly produced T cells mostly accounted for T-cell counts and diversity. At day 60, the high TCRbeta diversity found in some patients originated from recipient T cells and thymic progenitors that had survived.

A remark on this clonotype: The target antigen is unknown.

This sequence was found in a boy in the first two years of life who had a stem cell transplant for SCID, so the T cells may come from the graft donor. This specimen consisted of PBMCs, mostly from graft donor cells, obtained 360 days after TCRalphabeta/CD19-depleted stem cell transplant.

CDR3 region: CASSLRGGILDTQYF. The CDR3 nucleotides are TGTGCCAGCAGTTTGCGCGGGGGGATTTTAGATACGCAGTATTTT. V gene TRBV28 combines with J gene TRBJ2-3; 8 nucleotides line up with TRBD2. Trimming took 3 bases from V and 5 from J; bases not matched to a gene: 7. This CDR3 comprises 15 residues. Germline V CDR1 and CDR2: MDHEN, SYDVKM.